Listed below are T cell receptor beta chains from one sample, sequenced in a study of cytomegalovirus exposure and HLA in healthy donors. Method: immunoSEQ multiplex PCR; TCRdb's copy keeps in-frame clones and lacks some. The repertoire holds over 200,000 clones, with 90% as singletons. The specimen sequenced was PBMCs. These receptor sequences come from a woman between 18 and 29 years old in good health and CMV-seronegative. Both conserved end residues are part of each CDR3. D genes are given only for firm matches. Some rows have no size entry. The others give once, few or many, or a class for an expanded clone.

V	size	J	D	DNA	CDR3
TRBV9	.	TRBJ1-6	.	TGTGCCAGCAGCTCGACAGAAAGCTCCTATAATTCACCCCTCCACTTT	CASSSTESSYNSPLHF
TRBV9	.	TRBJ2-3	.	TGTGCCAGCAGCCTTGGGGAGGTCCTCACAGATACGCAGTATTTT	CASSLGEVLTDTQYF
TRBV2	.	TRBJ2-1	TRBD1	TGTGCCAGCAGACAGGGGGTGTCCTACAATGAGCAGTTCTTC	CASRQGVSYNEQFF
TRBV5-1	.	TRBJ2-1	TRBD1	TGCGCCAGCAGCTTGGGGACAGGAGGTTACAATGAGCAGTTCTTC	CASSLGTGGYNEQFF
TRBV28	.	TRBJ2-2	.	TGTGCCAGCAGTTTGGTGACAGTTATGAACACCGGGGAGCTGTTTTTT	CASSLVTVMNTGELFF
TRBV11-2	.	TRBJ1-2	TRBD1	TGTGCCAGCAGCTCTGACCTACAGGGGAGCTATGGCTACACCTTC	CASSSDLQGSYGYTF
TRBV28	.	TRBJ2-2	.	TGTGCCAGCAATTCTAGCCCCATCTCAAGCACCGGGGAGCTGTTTTTT	CASNSSPISSTGELFF
TRBV7-9	.	TRBJ2-2	TRBD1	TGTGCCAGCAGCTTACCTTACCGCGGACAGGGGGCGATCGGGGAGCTGTTTTTT	CASSLPYRGQGAIGELFF
TRBV5-1	.	TRBJ1-1	TRBD1	TGCGCCAGCAGCGGCGGGACAGCGAACACTGAAGCTTTCTTT	CASSGGTANTEAFF
TRBV28	few	TRBJ1-4	TRBD1	TGTGCCAGCAGCCGCCCCCTGGGGGACAGGAATGAAAAACTGTTTTTT	CASSRPLGDRNEKLFF
TRBV28	.	TRBJ1-5	.	TGTGCCAGCAGTCCCCGTCAGCCCCAGCATTTT	CASSPRQPQHF
TRBV9	.	TRBJ2-2	.	TGTGCCAGCAGCGGTTCTCTACAGGGTCTACGAAGGGAGCTGTTTTTT	CASSGSLQGLRRELFF
TRBV4-3	once	TRBJ1-1	.	TGCGCCAGCAGCCAAGAAGGATACAGTCACACTGAAGCTTTCTTT	CASSQEGYSHTEAFF
TRBV27	.	TRBJ1-3	TRBD1	TGTGCCAGCAGCGCTACAGGGGTTCTTGGAAACACCATATATTTT	CASSATGVLGNTIYF
TRBV7-6	.	TRBJ1-2	.	TGTGCCAGCAGCTTAGGGACAGCCTATGGCTACACCTTC	CASSLGTAYGYTF
TRBV5-1	.	TRBJ2-5	TRBD1	TGCGCCAGCAGCAGGGACAGGGGAGAGACCCAGTACTTC	CASSRDRGETQYF
TRBV5-1	.	TRBJ2-2	.	TGCGCCAGCAGCTTGGCGGCAGAGGGCGGGGAGCTGTTTTTT	CASSLAAEGGELFF
TRBV7-9	.	TRBJ1-5	TRBD1	TGTGCCAGCAGCTTAGCACAGGGGGACAATCAGCCCCAGCATTTT	CASSLAQGDNQPQHF
TRBV19	.	TRBJ2-5	TRBD2	TGTGCCAGTAGTATAGATCTGTGGCTAGCGGGGCAAGAGACCCAGTACTTC	CASSIDLWLAGQETQYF
TRBV11-2	.	TRBJ1-3	TRBD1	TGTGCCAGCAGCCTGGGACAGGGGCACACCATATATTTT	CASSLGQGHTIYF
TRBV29-1	.	TRBJ2-2	TRBD1	TGCAGCGTCGTCGGACAGGGACCCACCGGGGAGCTGTTTTTT	CSVVGQGPTGELFF
TRBV5-4	.	TRBJ2-7	.	TGTGCCAGCAGCTCGGGGGGCAGGGGGCATGCCCACGAGCAGTACTTC	CASSSGGRGHAHEQYF
TRBV14	.	TRBJ2-7	TRBD1	TGTGCCAGCAGCCCGCGGGACAGGTACTACGAGCAGTACTTC	CASSPRDRYYEQYF
TRBV2	.	TRBJ2-1	.	TGTGCCAGCACTTGGGGGGTCAATGAGCAGTTCTTC	CASTWGVNEQFF
TRBV19	.	TRBJ2-7	TRBD2	TGTGCCAGTAGTATAGCTAGCGGGGGGCCCTACGAGCAGTACTTC	CASSIASGGPYEQYF